This TCR beta chain originates from a study of blood T cell repertoires in COVID-19 (dated by TCRdb to 2020 to 2021). Regarding the research as a whole: The collaborator samples originated in the United States, Italy and Spain and spanned the acute and convalescent phases of COVID-19. The material from the prospective study consisted of cDNA or gDNA derived from T cells, B-cell-depleted T cells, or PBMCs. Deeply sampled blood TCRbeta repertoires from subjects exposed to, actively infected with, or recovered from COVID-19 were included in the dataset. A freely available public database, intended as a resource for researchers studying the immune response to SARS-CoV-2, is where the repertoires were released. Samples came from the ongoing ImmuneRACE study (first 160 participants) plus 1,254 subjects from 6 global collaborators. The sample metadata nearly always contained a de-identified subject ID, COVID-19 status, age in years and sex. HLA class I and class II types, where available, came from metadata supplied by the sample provider rather than from assay-based typing. Summary of the overall study and its limitations: Clinical and demographic metadata were provided uncurated, with the amount varying by source and participant.

From the germline V gene, CDR1 is SGDLS and CDR2 is YYNGEE. The CDR3 sequence holds 15 residues, the cysteine and phenylalanine included. Only the CDR3 DNA is retained, 45 bases long and in frame from the first base. The junction shows trimming of 4 bases on V and 1 base on J, and the gene matches do not reach 8 bases of it. The immunoSEQ Assay, a bias-controlled multiplex PCR, was used to amplify TCRbeta CDR3 regions from genomic DNA. As for the original processing: The number of nucleated cells in each sample was estimated by amplification of reference gene primers within the assay. To quantify the absolute abundance of each unique TCRbeta CDR3 rearrangement, sequence reads were collapsed and filtered. For each sample, productive Simpson clonality was calculated by taking the square root of Simpson's diversity index across productive rearrangements. Drawn from immuneACCESS, this table holds only the in-frame rearrangements with V and J called that TCRdb kept. Clones are partly lost; checked studies trace under half to an unresolved V gene and leave the rest unexplained. Clone size and V and J calls were adopted from that table, with D and trimming inferred from the DNA. This sample has a few hundred thousand clones in its table, and 80% to 90% of those were observed once. In total, the top ten clones hold about a tenth of the sample.

On this clone itself: Its antigen specificity is not known. Base qualities were left out, and no much larger clone turns up one base away.

Participants in the prospective study were aged about 18 to 100 years, lived in about two dozen United States geographic areas, and enrolled through a virtual design. To assign participants to cohorts, the prospective study relied on clinical history that participants themselves reported in a screening survey and a study questionnaire. For ImmuneRACE Cohort 3, a participant was defined as recovered based on two consecutive negative NP/OP PCR tests, clearance by a healthcare professional, or resolution of symptoms. Mobile phlebotomists in the prospective study collected whole blood, serum and a nasopharyngeal or oropharyngeal swab from every participant. Participants in the prospective study had the option to provide additional blood draws and questionnaires over a 2-month period. Prospective study blood samples were shipped either frozen or at room temperature before DNA extraction.

The V gene is TRBV9 and the J gene is TRBJ2-7; 7 of the junction bases match TRBD2. The receptor was derived from a woman aged 45-59 years who had recovered from COVID-19. Source material: PBMCs or T cells enriched from blood (not recorded which). CDR3 region: CASSPNPGLSYEQYF. The nucleotide sequence is given as TGTGCCAGCAGCCCTAACCCGGGACTATCCTACGAGCAGTACTTC. The reference TRBV9 and TRBJ2-7 proteins fill in what lies around the CDR3, so the full variable domain reads DSGVTQTPKHLITATGQRVTLRCSPRSGDLSVYWYQQSLDQGLQFLIQYYNGEERAKGNILERFSAQQFPDLHSELNLSSLELGDSALYFCASSPNPGLSYEQYFGPGTRLTVT.